This TCR beta chain comes out of a study of cytomegalovirus exposure and HLA in healthy donors listed by TCRdb under 2017. For the wider study: According to an earlier analysis of 587 of the donors, about 179 million T cells yielded 117 million unique TCR beta sequences and 250 to 350 Gb of sequence data. High-throughput TCR immunosequencing, statistical association of individual TCRs with disease status, and machine learning were combined to predict cytomegalovirus infection status. The study profiled the T cell repertoires of 666 subjects by immunosequencing and related them to cytomegalovirus serostatus. Donor age, sex, ethnicity and CMV serostatus were compiled alongside the repertoire data. Every discovery cohort repertoire had been produced on one sequencing platform. Of the roughly 430 genotyped donors, around 81% fell in the genetic ancestry cluster associated with self-reported Caucasian donors. Typing coverage differed by locus: A, B, C, DRB1 and DQB1 were typed in roughly 620-630 donors, DQA1 in roughly 500, DPA1 in around 610, and DPB1 in 400 to 480. Among about 400 genotyped donors of the cohort, an average of around 240,000 unique TCR beta nucleotide sequences was sequenced per donor, of which about 18% were non-productive. Besides the first cohort of 500 to 700 subjects, a separate validation cohort made up of 120 or so different subjects was used. The aim of the study was to test whether cataloging public T cell receptors could identify signatures of past pathogen exposure. A later genetic analysis took genome-wide SNP genotypes for about 55% of the 666 donors and used that subset as a discovery cohort. An early release covering roughly 580 HLA-typed donors comprised about 300 gigabases of sequencing data and about 90 million unique TCR sequences. Rather than drawing on any new phenotypic data, the later analysis identified candidate immune exposures from TCR beta sequences and the way those sequences occurred across donors. To study patterns of TCR occurrence, a later analysis re-analyzed previously published TCR beta repertoires from several hundred donors and added high-resolution HLA genotyping. HLA typing covered class I and class II loci at four-digit resolution. An earlier analysis of 587 of the donors used high-throughput TCR beta sequencing to judge whether each TCR beta V gene segment behaved as functional or pseudogenic. Roughly 5 DR-DQ haplotypes were handled as single units for association and clustering, since linkage in the cohort was strong.

Library prep was done by the immunoSEQ multiplex PCR assay. The multiplex PCR relied on a mix of 60 forward primers for TCR Vbeta segments and 13 reverse primers for TCR Jbeta segments. Amplification of the CDR3 region of rearranged TCR beta genes was performed with a multiplex PCR assay on genomic DNA. On the Illumina HiSeq System, the amplified TCR beta libraries were sequenced as 87-base-pair reads. The source study handled its data this way. A later analysis counted about 80 million unique TCR beta chains across the 600 to 850 repertoires, and roughly 9.9 million of these chains were shared by at least two donors. To remove PCR and sequencing errors, raw reads were error-corrected and collapsed into unique sequences using a nearest-neighbor algorithm that merged closely related sequences. CDR3 sequences were aligned to IMGT reference sequences to assign V, D and J gene segments. For a sequence to be retained, a match of at least six nucleotides to both a V gene segment and a J gene segment was required. A rearrangement counted as productive if the CDR3 had no stop codons and remained in frame with V and J, and every other rearrangement counted as non-productive. Following IMGT convention, CDR3 was defined as the stretch from the second conserved V-encoded cysteine up to the conserved J-encoded phenylalanine. The earlier analysis of some 580 of the donors excluded any sequence lacking an unambiguous match to a single V gene segment. An earlier analysis of a few hundred of the donors called V segments functional above 56.7% productive rearrangements and segregating when the between-donor standard deviation exceeded 5%. To diagnose cytomegalovirus status from the catalog of TCR beta chain sequences, a statistical classification framework was built. In a later analysis, V and J genes were assigned by comparing TCR nucleotide sequences against IMGT/GENE-DB human TR gene sequences. A later analysis assigned CDR3 sequences and most-parsimonious VDJ recombination scenarios with the TCRdist pipeline. In a later analysis, each TCR beta chain was defined by its CDR3 amino acid sequence together with its V-gene family, and reads lacking a unique V-gene family were excluded. A later analysis removed 592 highly shared, low-generation-probability nucleotide sequences to deal with suspected cross-contamination and a sequencing artifact. A later analysis calculated a clonal expansion index for each public chain from normalized within-repertoire ranks of inferred template counts. In a later analysis, generation probabilities were computed with a VDJ recombination model fitted to out-of-frame rearrangements, and the resulting probabilities were checked against IGoR. Hypergeometric tests were used in a later analysis to score TCR-TCR, TCR-HLA and TCR-CMV co-occurrence, with a repertoire-size bias correction applied to the TCR pairs. In a later analysis, false discovery rates were estimated by permuting HLA or CMV assignments 20 times. In a later analysis, co-occurring TCRs were grouped using DBSCAN, with TCRdist sequence similarity added in when clustering inside HLA-allele-positive subsets. Co-occurrence clustering excluded repertoires with fewer than 30,000 or more than 120,000 public chains, plus five with anomalous nucleotide sharing. This is the immuneACCESS table as TCRdb keeps it, with only in-frame sequences that have V and J called. A part of the clones is gone; compared with another copy, unresolved V genes explain less than half, and the rest is unexplained. The V and J calls and clone size come from that table; D and trimming were worked out from the DNA. Within this sample are 150,000 to 200,000 clones, with 70% to 80% of them counted one time only. About 1.4% of the sample comes from the top ten.

The cohort comprised 670 or so healthy bone marrow donors. At the time of sampling, all cohort members were nominally healthy, though unrecorded immune exposures were likely present. The donor tested CMV seronegative and was one of the 352 seronegative cohort members. A peripheral blood sample was collected from each donor, and TCR beta sequencing was performed on peripheral blood mononuclear cells. The Qiagen DNeasy Blood Extraction Kit was used to extract genomic DNA from the blood cell samples. Concerning this clone itself: The specificity of this receptor is unknown. No base-level quality is on record; no much larger clone is a single base apart.

The CDR3 goes from the cysteine to the phenylalanine over 15 residues. Here the CDR3 DNA is all that survives: 45 bases in frame from base 1. The germline V gene yields SGHRS for CDR1 and YFSETQ for CDR2. V trim: 1 base; J trim: 3 bases; unmatched bases: 2. Findings and caveats that apply to the study as a whole: In a later genetic analysis, a missense DCLRE1C variant was associated with V-gene and J-gene trimming of TCR beta chains, and the association was replicated in an independent cohort. According to the authors, the approach could potentially be generalized to other disease states and immunological phenotypes. According to a later analysis, most CMV-associated TCR beta chains appeared to be HLA-restricted, and the HLA associations seemed to be driven largely by CMV exposure. Because counts were too low, some 17 rarely observed V segments, including chromosome 9 orphons, were excluded from the earlier analysis of some 590 of the donors. According to a later analysis, TCR association rates differed among HLA loci, with DRB1 alleles showing the most associated TCRs and HLA-C alleles showing the fewest. The classifier was reported to diagnose cytomegalovirus status with high specificity and sensitivity in both the original cohort and the validation cohort. Presence/absence analyses assumed roughly uniform sequencing depth across donors, an assumption that may not hold. An earlier analysis of 587 of the donors showed that most TCR beta V segments appeared in productive rearrangements either about 87% or about 30% of the time, which broadly matched IMGT annotations. The only immune exposure information available for the cohort was CMV serostatus. Correlated functional status among segregating V segments might be attributable to linkage disequilibrium, but an unknown experimental factor could not be ruled out. According to a later analysis, parvovirus B19, influenza, CMV and Epstein-Barr virus appeared linked to several top co-occurrence clusters. Assigning TCR associations to individual alleles was difficult when HLA alleles, especially DR and DQ, strongly co-occurred. The 87-base-pair reads could not distinguish some IMGT-functional V segments, including TRBV6-2 and TRBV6-3, so those segments were excluded. Most TCR sequences were seen in very few donors, while some public TCRs were found in many individuals. In a later analysis, HLA-associated TCR beta chains were found to be more clonally expanded and to have lower generation probabilities than equally common non-associated chains. Because some donors lacked HLA typing at each locus, the association tests relied only on the typed subset. A cluster of highly shared sequence variants was judged likely to represent a technical artifact of the sequencing pipeline. According to a later genetic analysis, donors in an Asian-associated ancestry cluster had fewer N-insertions in productive TCRs than the approximately 710-donor mean. A few of the identified cytomegalovirus-associated TCR beta chains were confirmed in vitro to be specific for cytomegalovirus antigens. The study gave a list of around 170 TCR beta chains associated with cytomegalovirus. A further reported finding was that TCR beta sequences accurately predicted the HLA-A and HLA-B alleles for most subjects in the first cohort. In a later analysis, 16,951 TCR beta sequences were associated with specific HLA alleles at a false discovery rate of 0.05. This cohort had only TCR beta chains sequenced, and the lack of alpha or paired-chain data limited which features could be detected.

This clonotype was sampled from a woman aged 50 to 60 in good health and CMV-seronegative. The source material was PBMCs. Rearrangement joined TRBV5-1 to TRBJ2-3; TRBD2 aligns with 10 central bases. CDR3 protein: CASSLTSGKTDTQYF. The DNA reads as follows: TGCGCCAGCAGCTTGACTAGCGGGAAGACAGATACGCAGTATTTT. Beyond the CDR3, the reference TRBV5-1 and TRBJ2-3 genes provide the residues; the full variable domain reads: KAGVTQTPRYLIKTRGQQVTLSCSPISGHRSVSWYQQTPGQGLQFLFEYFSETQRNKGNFPGRFSGRQFSNSRSEMNVSTLELGDSALYLCASSLTSGKTDTQYFGPGTRLTVL.